This T cell receptor beta chain was identified in a study of T cell changes during pregnancy in multiple sclerosis. Sequenced by immunoSEQ multiplex PCR; TCRdb stores in-frame clones only, minus some. The data show around 60,000 clones, 70% to 90% seen once. This CDR3 contains 14 residues. Losses at the gene ends were 8 bases for V and 6 bases for J; bases not matched to a gene: 9. Germline CDR1 MDHEN, CDR2 SYDVKM. The material sequenced was peripheral blood, taken in the first trimester of pregnancy. This chain joins TRBV28 and TRBJ2-1, with 8 bases fitting TRBD2. The receptor was isolated from a female donor with multiple sclerosis, enrolled in a pregnancy study. CDR3 sequence reads: CASPPAGAFNEQFF. The CDR3 coding sequence is TGTGCCAGCCCCCCAGCGGGAGCATTCAATGAGCAGTTCTTC.